This TCR beta chain was recovered during a study of response to subunit inactivated influenza vaccine. TCRdb passed the RT-PCR reads through MiXCR, listing each CDR3 protein once. The profile shows 400,000 to 650,000 distinct CDR3 sequences, roughly 7.6% of them singletons. This clonotype has only a few counts. What it recognizes is unknown. Notes on the study in general: The authors suggested that few new T cells are recruited per seasonal influenza vaccination.

Sample: PBMCs from blood, taken 23 to 25 months after vaccination. This clonotype originated in a man between 50 and 69 years old who received an inactivated influenza vaccine.

The CDR3 region is CASAKGQPGGYTF. The DNA for the CDR3 is TGTGCCAGCGCAAAGGGACAGCCGGGCGGCTACACCTTC. The chain combines TRBV27 with TRBJ1-2; 7 bases align to TRBD1. V lost 8 bases to trimming and J lost 8 bases; unmatched junction nucleotides: 11. This CDR3 contains 13 residues. Germline CDR1 and CDR2: MNHEY and SMNVEV (reference sequence).